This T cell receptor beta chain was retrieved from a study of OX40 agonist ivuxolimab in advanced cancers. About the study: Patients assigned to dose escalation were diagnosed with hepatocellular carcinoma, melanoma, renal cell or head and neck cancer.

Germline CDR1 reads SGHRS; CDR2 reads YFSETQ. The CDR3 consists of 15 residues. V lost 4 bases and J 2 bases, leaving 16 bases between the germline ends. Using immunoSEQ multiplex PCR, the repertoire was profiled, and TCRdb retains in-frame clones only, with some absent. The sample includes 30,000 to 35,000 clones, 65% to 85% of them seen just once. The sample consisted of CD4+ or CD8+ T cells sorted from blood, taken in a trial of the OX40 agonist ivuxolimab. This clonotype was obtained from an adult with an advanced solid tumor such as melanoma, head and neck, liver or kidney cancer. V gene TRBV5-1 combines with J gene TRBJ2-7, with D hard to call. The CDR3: CASSLTAPKPYEQYF. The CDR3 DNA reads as TGCGCCAGCAGCCTGACGGCCCCCAAGCCCTACGAGCAGTACTTC.